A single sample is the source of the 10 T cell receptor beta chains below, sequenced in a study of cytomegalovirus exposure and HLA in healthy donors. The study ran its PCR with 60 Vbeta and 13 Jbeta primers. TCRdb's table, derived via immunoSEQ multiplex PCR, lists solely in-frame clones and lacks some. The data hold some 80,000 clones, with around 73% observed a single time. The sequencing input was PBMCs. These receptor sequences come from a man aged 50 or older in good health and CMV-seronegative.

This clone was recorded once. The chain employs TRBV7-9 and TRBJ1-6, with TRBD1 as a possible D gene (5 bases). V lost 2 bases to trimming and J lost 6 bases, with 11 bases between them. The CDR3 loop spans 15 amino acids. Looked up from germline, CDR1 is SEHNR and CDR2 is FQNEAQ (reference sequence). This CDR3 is CASSLSGSGNSPLHF. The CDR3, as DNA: TGTGCCAGCAGCTTATCAGGGTCGGGTAATTCACCCCTCCACTTT.

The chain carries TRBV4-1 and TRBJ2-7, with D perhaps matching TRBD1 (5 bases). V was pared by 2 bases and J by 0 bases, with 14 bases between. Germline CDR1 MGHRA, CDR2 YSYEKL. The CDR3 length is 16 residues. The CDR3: CASSQSQGYSSYEQYF. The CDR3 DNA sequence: TGCGCCAGCAGCCAATCCCAGGGATATAGCTCCTACGAGCAGTACTTC.

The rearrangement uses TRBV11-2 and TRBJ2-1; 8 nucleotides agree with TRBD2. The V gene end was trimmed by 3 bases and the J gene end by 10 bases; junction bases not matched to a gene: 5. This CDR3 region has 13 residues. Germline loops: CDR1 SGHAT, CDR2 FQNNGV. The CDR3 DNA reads TGTGCCAGCAGCTTCCGGGGCGGGGGGGAGCAGTTCTTC. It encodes CASSFRGGGEQFF.

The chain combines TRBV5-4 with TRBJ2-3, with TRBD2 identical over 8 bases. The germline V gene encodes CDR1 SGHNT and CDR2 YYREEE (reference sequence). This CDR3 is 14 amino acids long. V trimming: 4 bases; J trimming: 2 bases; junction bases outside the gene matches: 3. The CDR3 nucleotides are TGTGCCAGCAGCCCGGGGGGGGACACAGATACGCAGTATTTT. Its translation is CASSPGGDTDTQYF.

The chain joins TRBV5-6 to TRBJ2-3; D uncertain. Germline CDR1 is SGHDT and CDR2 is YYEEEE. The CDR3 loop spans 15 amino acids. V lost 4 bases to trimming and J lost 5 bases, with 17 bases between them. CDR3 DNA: TGTGCCAGCAGCCCTAAGGCCGGGTCGGGAGATACGCAGTATTTT. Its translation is CASSPKAGSGDTQYF.

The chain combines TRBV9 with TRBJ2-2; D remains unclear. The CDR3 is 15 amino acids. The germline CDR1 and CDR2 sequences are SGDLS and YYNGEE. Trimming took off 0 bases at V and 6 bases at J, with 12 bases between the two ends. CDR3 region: CASSVANMRPGELFF. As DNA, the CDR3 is TGTGCCAGCAGCGTAGCAAACATGAGGCCCGGGGAGCTGTTTTTT.

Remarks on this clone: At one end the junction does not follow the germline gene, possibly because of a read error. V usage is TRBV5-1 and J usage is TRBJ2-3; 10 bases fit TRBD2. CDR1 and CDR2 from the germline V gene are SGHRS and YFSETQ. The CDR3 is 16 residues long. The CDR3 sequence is CASSHGLAGGFDTRYF. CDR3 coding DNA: TGCGCCAGCAGCCATGGTTTAGCGGGGGGTTTTGATACGCGGTATTTT.

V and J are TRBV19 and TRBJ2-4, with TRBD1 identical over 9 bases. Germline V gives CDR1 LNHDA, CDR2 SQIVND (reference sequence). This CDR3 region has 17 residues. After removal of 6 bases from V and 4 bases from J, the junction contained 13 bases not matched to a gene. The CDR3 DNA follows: TGTGCCAGTAGCCCGTTGGGACAGGGTTATACAAAAAACATTCAGTACTTC. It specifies CASSPLGQGYTKNIQYF. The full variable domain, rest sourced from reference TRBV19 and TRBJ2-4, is DGGITQSPKYLFRKEGQNVTLSCEQNLNHDAMYWYRQDPGQGLRLIYYSQIVNDFQKGDIAEGYSVSREKKESFPLTVTSAQKNPTAFYLCASSPLGQGYTKNIQYFGAGTRLSVL.

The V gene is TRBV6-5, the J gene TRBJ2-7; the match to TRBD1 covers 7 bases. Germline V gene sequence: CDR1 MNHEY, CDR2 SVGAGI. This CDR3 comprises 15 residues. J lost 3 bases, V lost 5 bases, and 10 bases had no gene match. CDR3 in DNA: TGTGCCAGCAGTCCCTTCCCCTCAGGGGGCTACGAGCAGTACTTC. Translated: CASSPFPSGGYEQYF.

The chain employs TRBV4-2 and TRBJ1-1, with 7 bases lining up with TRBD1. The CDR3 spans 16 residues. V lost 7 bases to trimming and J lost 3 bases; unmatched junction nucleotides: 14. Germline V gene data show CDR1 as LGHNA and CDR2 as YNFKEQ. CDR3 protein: CASTNGQGRGDTEAFF. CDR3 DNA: TGTGCCAGCACTAATGGGCAGGGCAGGGGGGACACTGAAGCTTTCTTT.